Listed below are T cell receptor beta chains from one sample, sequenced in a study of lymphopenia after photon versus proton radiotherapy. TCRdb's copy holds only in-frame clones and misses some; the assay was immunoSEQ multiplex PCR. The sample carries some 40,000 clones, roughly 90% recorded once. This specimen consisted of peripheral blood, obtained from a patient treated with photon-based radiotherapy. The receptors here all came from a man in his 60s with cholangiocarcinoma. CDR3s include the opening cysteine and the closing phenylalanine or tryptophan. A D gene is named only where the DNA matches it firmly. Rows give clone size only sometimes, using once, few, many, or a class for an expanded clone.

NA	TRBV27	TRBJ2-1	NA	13	TGTGCCAGCAGTTTAGTCACCCCCAATGAGCAGTTCTTC	CASSLVTPNEQFF
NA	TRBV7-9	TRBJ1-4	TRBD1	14	TGTGCCAGCAGCTCGACAGGGGGCGCTGAAAAACTGTTTTTT	CASSSTGGAEKLFF
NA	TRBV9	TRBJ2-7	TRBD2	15	TGTGCCAGCAGCCTAGCCGACAGCGGGGCTTACGAGCAGTACTTC	CASSLADSGAYEQYF
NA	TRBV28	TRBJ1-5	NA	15	TGTGCCAGCAGTTTAATTGGTGGGGGCAATCAGCCCCAGCATTTT	CASSLIGGGNQPQHF
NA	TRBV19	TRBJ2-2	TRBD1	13	TGTGCCAGTAGTGACAGGGAAACCGGGGAGCTGTTTTTT	CASSDRETGELFF
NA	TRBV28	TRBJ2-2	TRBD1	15	TGTGCCAGCAGTTTGGGGGACAGGAACACCGGGGAGCTGTTTTTT	CASSLGDRNTGELFF
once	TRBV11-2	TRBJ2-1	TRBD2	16	TGTGCCAGCAGCTTTTCAGCGGGAGAGTCCTACAATGAGCAGTTCTTC	CASSFSAGESYNEQFF
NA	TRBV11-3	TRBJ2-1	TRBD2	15	TGTGCCAGCAGCTACAGACTAGCGGGATTGAATGAGCAGTTCTTC	CASSYRLAGLNEQFF
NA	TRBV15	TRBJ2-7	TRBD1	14	TGTGCCACCAGCAGGGACAGGGGGCCCTACGAGCAGTACTTC	CATSRDRGPYEQYF
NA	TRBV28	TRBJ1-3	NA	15	TGTGCCAGCAGCCGCGCTCAGGGTTATGGAAACACCATATATTTT	CASSRAQGYGNTIYF
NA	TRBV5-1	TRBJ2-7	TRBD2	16	TGCGCCAGCAGCTTGGCTAGCGGGAGCATCTCCTACGAGCAGTACTTC	CASSLASGSISYEQYF
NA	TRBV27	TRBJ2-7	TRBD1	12	TGTGCCAGCAGGACAGGGTCCTACGAGCAGTACTTC	CASRTGSYEQYF
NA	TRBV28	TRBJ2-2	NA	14	TGTGCCAGCAGTTTGGGAGGGAACACCGGGGAGCTGTTTTTT	CASSLGGNTGELFF
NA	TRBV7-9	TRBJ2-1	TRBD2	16	TGTGCCAGCAGCCCCTTTCTAGCGGGGACATACAATGAGCAGTTCTTC	CASSPFLAGTYNEQFF
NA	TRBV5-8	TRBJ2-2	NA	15	TGTGCCAGCAGCTTGGTCACAGTTAACACCGGGGAGCTGTTTTTT	CASSLVTVNTGELFF
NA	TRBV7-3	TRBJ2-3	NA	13	TGTGCCAGCAGCTTAATTAGCACAGATACGCAGTATTTT	CASSLISTDTQYF
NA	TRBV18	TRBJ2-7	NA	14	TGTGCCAGCTCACCGCAGGGAGACTCCTACGAGCAGTACTTC	CASSPQGDSYEQYF
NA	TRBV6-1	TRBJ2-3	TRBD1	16	TGTGCCAGCAGTGAAACAGGGGAGTGGTGGTCAGATACGCAGTATTTT	CASSETGEWWSDTQYF
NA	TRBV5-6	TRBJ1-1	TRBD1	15	TGTGCCAGCAGCCCCGACCCTTGGACAGGGGGTGAAGCTTTCTTT	CASSPDPWTGGEAFF
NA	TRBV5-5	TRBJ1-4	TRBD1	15	TGTGCCAGCAGCTTAGCTACAGGGGGCGACGAAAAACTGTTTTTT	CASSLATGGDEKLFF
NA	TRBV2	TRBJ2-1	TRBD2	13	TGTGCCAGCAGTGAGGAAACTAGCGGGAAGCAGTTCTTC	CASSEETSGKQFF
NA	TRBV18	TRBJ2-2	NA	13	TGTGCCAGCTCGGAGTCGTGGACCGGGGAGCTGTTTTTT	CASSESWTGELFF
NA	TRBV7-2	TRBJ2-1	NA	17	TGTGCCAGCAGCTTAGGGTTTAGGGCTGGGCGATTGAATGAGCAGTTCTTC	CASSLGFRAGRLNEQFF
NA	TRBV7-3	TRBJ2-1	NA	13	TGTGCCAGCAGCAACCGACTCGACAATGAGCAGTTCTTC	CASSNRLDNEQFF
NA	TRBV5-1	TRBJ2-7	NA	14	TGCGCCAGCAGCTTGGGGTTTCAGGGAGACGAGCAGTACTTC	CASSLGFQGDEQYF
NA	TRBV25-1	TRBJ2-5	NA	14	TGTGCCAGCAGTGTCAACAGGGCCTCGGGGACCCAGTACTTC	CASSVNRASGTQYF
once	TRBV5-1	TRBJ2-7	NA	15	TGCGCCAGCAGCTTGGATCCAGGGAAAGACTACGAGCAGTACTTC	CASSLDPGKDYEQYF
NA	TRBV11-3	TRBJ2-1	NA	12	TGTGCCAGCAGCCTTACAGAATCCGAGCAGTTCTTC	CASSLTESEQFF
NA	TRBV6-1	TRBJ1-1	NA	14	TGTGCCAGCAGAGAGACAGTCCCAAACACTGAAGCTTTCTTT	CASRETVPNTEAFF
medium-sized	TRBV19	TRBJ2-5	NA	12	TGTGCCAGTAGGTTAAGCGGGGAGACCCAGTACTTC	CASRLSGETQYF
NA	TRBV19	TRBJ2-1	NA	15	TGTGCCAGTAGTATCGCGGACTACTCCTACAATGAGCAGTTCTTC	CASSIADYSYNEQFF
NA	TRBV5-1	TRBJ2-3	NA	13	TGCGCCAGCAGCTTGGACTGGGAGGATACGCAGTATTTT	CASSLDWEDTQYF
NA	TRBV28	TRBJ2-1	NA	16	TGTGCCAGCAGTTTCAGCCGGGGGCCCTACTACAATGAGCAGTTCTTC	CASSFSRGPYYNEQFF
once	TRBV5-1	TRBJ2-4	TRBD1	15	TGCGCCAGCAGCCCAGGAACGGGACAGGCCTCGAAGTTTTACTTC	CASSPGTGQASKFYF
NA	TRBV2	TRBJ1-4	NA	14	TGTGCCAGCAGTGAAGCTGGGGGGAATGAAAAACTGTTTTTT	CASSEAGGNEKLFF
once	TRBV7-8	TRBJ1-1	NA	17	TGTGCCAGCAGCTTGTTCGCGCAGGCCGCGGTTACCACTGAAGCTTTCTTT	CASSLFAQAAVTTEAFF
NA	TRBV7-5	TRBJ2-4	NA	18	TGTGCCAGAAGCTTAGCTTTGGTGGTCAGGGTAACCAAAAACATTCAGTACTTC	CARSLALVVRVTKNIQYF
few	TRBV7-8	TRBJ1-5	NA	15	TGTGCCAGCAGCTTAGAAGGGGCAGGCAATCAGCCCCAGCATTTT	CASSLEGAGNQPQHF
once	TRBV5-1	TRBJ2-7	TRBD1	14	TGCGCCAGCAGCGCGACAGGGGAGAACTACGAGCAGTACTTC	CASSATGENYEQYF
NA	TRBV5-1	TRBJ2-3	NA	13	TGCGCCAGCAGCTTCCAGTTCACAGATACGCAGTATTTT	CASSFQFTDTQYF
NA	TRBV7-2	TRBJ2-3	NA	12	TGTGCCAGCAGCCCCTCCACAGATACGCAGTATTTT	CASSPSTDTQYF
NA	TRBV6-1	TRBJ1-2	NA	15	TGTGCCAGCAGTGAAGAAGGAGGGGCTAACTATGGCTACACCTTC	CASSEEGGANYGYTF
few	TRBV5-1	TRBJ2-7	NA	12	TGCGCCAGCAGCTCGACCTCCTACGAGCAGTACTTC	CASSSTSYEQYF
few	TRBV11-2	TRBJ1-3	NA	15	TGTGCCAGCAGACCAGGGTTCGTCTCTGGAAACACCATATATTTT	CASRPGFVSGNTIYF
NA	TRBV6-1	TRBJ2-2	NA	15	TGTGCCAGCAGTGGTTCCCTACCTGGGACCGGGGAGCTGTTTTTT	CASSGSLPGTGELFF
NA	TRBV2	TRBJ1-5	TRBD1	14	TGTGCCAGCAGTCCAGACAGGGGGGTTCAGCCCCAGCATTTT	CASSPDRGVQPQHF
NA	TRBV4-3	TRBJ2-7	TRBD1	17	TGCGCCAGCAGCCAAGAGGCATTGGACAGGGGATACTACGAGCAGTACTTC	CASSQEALDRGYYEQYF
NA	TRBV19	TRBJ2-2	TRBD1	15	TGTGCCACCTCGCCCGAGACAGGGGCGACCGGGGAGCTGTTTTTT	CATSPETGATGELFF